This T cell receptor beta chain was retrieved from a study of shared clonotypes between healthy human individuals (dated by TCRdb to between 2020 and 2021). About the full investigation: The cohort comprised two women and a few men aged 18 to 49 years. For each donor, CD4 naive and CD4 memory were each given three plates, CD8 naive was given two plates, and CD8 memory was given one plate. To estimate repertoire size and how much clonotypes are shared between individuals, the study performed deep sequencing of blood TCR repertoires from about five healthy adults. To increase sequencing depth and limit assay-specific biases, TCR repertoire library preparation and sequencing were carried out by different laboratories using diverse techniques. Between about 0.8 and 8.9 billion PBMCs per donor were obtained by leukapheresis. General study outcomes and caveats: Naive subsets generally had larger estimated clonotype richness than memory subsets. Sampling was restricted to blood, and TCR repertoires in tissues likely differ from the TCR repertoires found in blood. Compared with non-shared clonotypes, the clonotypes found in all four sorted-subset donors had higher generation probabilities. Around 5.4% of naive CD4, 3.5% of naive CD8, approximately 2.2% of memory CD4, and more than 0.35% of memory CD8 clonotypes were shared across a few donors. Incomplete sequencing was indicated by rarefaction of sorted-subset datasets, despite the large sequencing depth. The genetic and exposure-history diversity represented was limited by the small number of donors. Based on pairwise subsampling, the degree of clonotype sharing among donors was expected to be affected by sequencing depth.

Using the deep immunoSEQ assay, TCR CDR3 regions were amplified from genomic DNA by multiplex PCR. Extracted genomic DNA from each cell subset was spread evenly across all wells of several immunoSEQ 96-well plates, with each plate serving as a replicate. For sorted subsets, roughly 200 ng of genomic DNA, equivalent to roughly 30,000 T cell genomes, went into each replicate PCR. Purified libraries were measured with a Qubit 3.0 fluorometer, size-checked on a Bioanalyzer 2100, and measured again with the KAPA Library Quantification kit. Every immunoSEQ 96-well plate was sequenced on a dedicated single-read 150-cycle Illumina NextSeq 550 flow cell. The original methods were these. The immunoSEQ output contained only junctional sequences without quality scores, so filtering could not match that applied to full-length reads. Sequences were annotated with PyIR, a Python wrapper for IgBLAST v1.9, using IMGT germline references to assign V/J genes and CDR3. Reads were filtered out if the reads had weak V/J assignments (E-value above 1e-6), no CDR3, stop codons, out-of-frame junctions, or ambiguous translated residues. V3J clonotypes were defined as sequences sharing the same inferred V gene, J gene, and CDR3 amino acid sequence. To compute the percentage overlap between repertoires, the number of shared unique clonotypes was divided by the size of the smaller repertoire. Repertoire richness was assessed with RTK rarefaction, the Chao1 estimator, and Recon v2.1 estimates of unobserved clonotypes. For all TCRbeta clonotypes obtained by the gDNA method from a few donors, generation probabilities were computed with OLGA. TCRdb stores this immuneACCESS table with in-frame sequences only. Part of the clones is absent; in the studies checked, under half of the shortfall reflects unresolved V genes, and no reason is known for the rest. V, J and clone size were drawn from that table, and D and trimming were deduced from the DNA. The table for this sample lists about 1 million clones; about 76% of them were counted only once. Approximately 1.5% of the sample rests with the top ten.

In the case of this clone: There is no known antigen for this receptor. Base qualities are missing; no much larger clone stands one base away.

Donors were healthy HIV-negative adults with no recently reported acute infections or vaccinations. Only Caucasian adults living in Nashville, Tennessee, USA were represented among the donors. CD4+ T cells were enriched by magnetic negative selection, after which naive cells were positively selected on CD45RA and the negative fraction was taken as the memory subset. After blood collection by leukapheresis, PBMCs were isolated using Ficoll-Histopaque density gradient centrifugation and then cryopreserved in the vapor phase of liquid nitrogen. Analytical flow cytometry was used to check the purity and quantity of every magnetically sorted T cell population. Each sorted fraction had its genomic DNA isolated and then quantified by UV absorbance on a Nanodrop 2000c. Trimming takes 7 bases off V and 8 bases off J; junction bases not matched to a gene: 10. Spanning cysteine to phenylalanine, the CDR3 consists of 13 amino acids. The only DNA kept is the CDR3, 39 bases in frame from the first base. Sequences SNHLY (CDR1) and FYNNEI (CDR2) are obtained from the germline V gene.

This receptor chain uses TRBV2 and TRBJ1-2; 7 bases in the junction line up with TRBD1. The sequence derives from a man aged 18 to 29 in good health. The source material was memory CD4+ T cells sorted from blood. The cell subset or site label, as the study defines it: CD45RA-negative fraction. The encoded CDR3 is CASTYTPGGGYTF. At the DNA level, the sequence is TGTGCCAGCACCTATACCCCAGGGGGAGGCTACACCTTC.